The present T cell receptor beta chain was sequenced within a study of cytomegalovirus exposure and HLA in healthy donors. Overall study results and limits: The records held CMV serostatus as the only immune exposure information.

Points on this clone: Its antigen is undetermined. The sample contains more than one DNA sequence encoding this CDR3.

PCR was performed using 60 Vbeta and 13 Jbeta primers. The assay was immunoSEQ multiplex PCR, and TCRdb's table has in-frame clones only and misses some. The table lists around 200,000 clones, around 80% of them singletons. The CDR3 runs 13 residues. Trimming took off 3 bases at V and 2 bases at J, with 5 bases between the two ends. Germline V gives CDR1 MNHEY, CDR2 SMNVEV (reference sequence). The receptor's source is a woman aged 30 to 39 in good health and CMV-seropositive. The gene calls are TRBV27 and TRBJ1-5, with D hard to call. The specimen sequenced was PBMCs. The CDR3 protein is CASSLRGNQPQHF. The CDR3, as DNA: TGTGCCAGCAGTTTGAGGGGCAATCAGCCCCAGCATTTT.